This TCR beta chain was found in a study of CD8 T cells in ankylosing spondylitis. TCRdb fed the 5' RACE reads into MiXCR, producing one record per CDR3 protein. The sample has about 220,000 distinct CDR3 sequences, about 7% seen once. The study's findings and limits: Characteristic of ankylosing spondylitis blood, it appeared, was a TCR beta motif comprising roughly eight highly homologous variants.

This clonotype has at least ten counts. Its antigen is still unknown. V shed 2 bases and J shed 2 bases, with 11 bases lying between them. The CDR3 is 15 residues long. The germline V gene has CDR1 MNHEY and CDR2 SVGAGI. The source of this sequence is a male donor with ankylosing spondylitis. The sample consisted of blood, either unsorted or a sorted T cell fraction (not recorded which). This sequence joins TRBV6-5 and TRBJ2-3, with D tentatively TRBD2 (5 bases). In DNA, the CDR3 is TGTGCCAGCAGTTACGTAGCGAGGAACACAGATACGCAGTATTTT. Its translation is CASSYVARNTDTQYF.